These 16 T cell receptor beta chains originate from one sample sequenced in a study of T-cell memory formation after mild COVID-19. TCRdb re-called the 5' RACE reads with MiXCR, one entry per CDR3 protein. The sample lists hundreds of thousands of distinct CDR3 sequences; 24% were seen once. The sample comprised PBMCs or a T cell subset sorted from them (not recorded which). All receptors come from an adult woman who had mild COVID-19 (a few samples of this study predate the infection). Cell type and time point are not known.

This rearrangement joins TRBV5-1 to TRBJ2-5, with 7 bases fitting TRBD1. The V and J ends lost 3 bases and 2 bases, in that order; junction bases with no gene match: 7. Germline V gene data show CDR1 as SGHRS and CDR2 as YFSETQ. The CDR3 contains 15 residues. CDR3 sequence: CASSWNNRGQETQYF. In DNA form, the CDR3 reads TGCGCCAGCAGCTGGAACAACAGGGGTCAAGAGACCCAGTACTTC.

In this sample, this clonotype turned up a few times. J is TRBJ2-4 and V is TRBV7-9, with a tentative D call TRBD2 (6 bases). The V end was cut by 5 bases, the J end by 7 bases, with 15 bases between. The germline gives CDR1 SEHNR, CDR2 FQNEAQ (reference sequence). This CDR3 has 14 residues. DNA of the CDR3: TGTGCCAGCAGCCTAAATGGGGGGAGCAACATTCAGTACTTC. Protein product: CASSLNGGSNIQYF. The full variable domain, with the rest looked up from reference TRBV7-9 and TRBJ2-4, is DTGVSQNPRHKITKRGQNVTFRCDPISEHNRLYWYRQTLGQGPEFLTYFQNEAQLEKSRLLSDRFSAERPKGSFSTLEIQRTEQGDSAMYLCASSLNGGSNIQYFGAGTRLSVL.

This clonotype has just a few counts. The V gene is TRBV3-1, the J gene TRBJ2-1; possibly TRBD2 for D (6 bases). V was pared by 0 bases and J by 3 bases, with 9 bases between. This CDR3 region has 15 residues. Germline CDR1 is LGHDT and CDR2 is YNNKEL (reference sequence). DNA for the CDR3: TGTGCCAGCAGCCAAGATGGGGGGTTCTACAATGAGCAGTTCTTC. Its protein product is CASSQDGGFYNEQFF.

This clonotype was counted only a few times. V and J are TRBV3-1 and TRBJ2-1; 9 nucleotides align to TRBD2. The ends lost 1 base at V and 3 bases at J; junction bases unmatched: 1. The CDR3 spans 15 residues. Per germline, CDR1 LGHDT and CDR2 YNNKEL (reference sequence). The chain's CDR3 is CASSQGLADYNEQFF. DNA of the CDR3: TGTGCCAGCAGCCAAGGACTAGCGGACTACAATGAGCAGTTCTTC.

This clonotype has more than one count but fewer than ten. The chain has TRBV7-9 and TRBJ1-6, with D maybe TRBD1 (5 bases). The CDR3 is 14 residues long. The V end was cut by 1 base, the J end by 10 bases, with 11 bases between. Per germline, CDR1 SEHNR and CDR2 FQNEAQ (reference sequence). The CDR3 DNA follows: TGTGCCAGCAGCTTAGGGGACCCGGGCTCACCCCTCCACTTT. Residues: CASSLGDPGSPLHF.

This clonotype occurred a few times. The rearrangement links TRBV10-3 to TRBJ2-5, with D tentatively TRBD2 (6 bases). The germline gives CDR1 ENHRY, CDR2 SYGVKD. The CDR3 loop spans 13 amino acids. Trimming removed 6 bases from V and 3 bases from J, with 11 bases in between. The CDR3 region has the DNA TGTGCCATCAGCATAGCGGAAAAAGAGACCCAGTACTTC. Residues: CAISIAEKETQYF.

This clonotype was counted a few times. V is TRBV5-1 and J is TRBJ2-7, with 7 bases matching TRBD2. Trimming removed 0 bases from V and 3 bases from J; junction bases left unmatched: 3. The germline V gene has CDR1 SGHRS and CDR2 YFSETQ. The CDR3 spans 14 residues. For the CDR3, the DNA is TGCGCCAGCAGCTTGGTTCGGGGGGACTACGAGCAGTACTTC. It yields the protein CASSLVRGDYEQYF.

This clonotype occurred a few times. The genes are TRBV4-1 and TRBJ2-1; no reliable D call. From germline, CDR1 is MGHRA and CDR2 YSYEKL. V gave up 6 bases and J gave up 7 bases, with 13 bases separating them. CDR3 size: 13 residues. The CDR3 nucleotides read TGCGCCAGCAGTCCCAAGGCGAGGAATGAGCAGTTCTTC. It translates to CASSPKARNEQFF.

This chain connects TRBV24-1 to TRBJ2-5; weak D call: TRBD1 (5 bases). CDR1 is KGHDR and CDR2 is SFDVKD in the germline V gene. The CDR3 is 15 residues long. The ends were cut back, 4 bases at V and 2 bases at J, with 13 bases in the middle. CDR3 protein: CATSDFAGLQETQYF. Written as DNA, the CDR3 is TGTGCCACCAGTGACTTCGCAGGGTTGCAAGAGACCCAGTACTTC.

The chain has TRBV9 and TRBJ2-5; TRBD2 matches at 9 bases. The junction had 9 bases not matched to a gene; V was cut back by 0 bases and J by 0 bases. Germline-derived CDR1 and CDR2 are SGDLS and YYNGEE. The CDR3 runs 18 residues. The DNA for the CDR3 is TGTGCCAGCAGCGTAGAAGCCCAAGCGGGGGGCCACCAAGAGACCCAGTACTTC. It codes for CASSVEAQAGGHQETQYF.

V gene TRBV7-8 combines with J gene TRBJ2-5; D uncertain. The CDR3 is made up of 15 amino acids. Germline values: CDR1 SGHVS, CDR2 FQNEAQ. The germline V and J ends were trimmed by 3 bases and 0 bases, with 11 bases remaining between them. The CDR3 nucleotides read TGTGCCAGCAGCTTGGAATCGAGGAACCAAGAGACCCAGTACTTC. Encoded protein: CASSLESRNQETQYF. The complete variable domain, with remaining parts taken from reference TRBV7-8 and TRBJ2-5, reads GAGVSQSPRYKVAKRGQDVALRCDPISGHVSLFWYQQALGQGPEFLTYFQNEAQLDKSGLPSDRFFAERPEGSVSTLKIQRTQQEDSAVYLCASSLESRNQETQYFGPGTRLLVL.

In DNA form, the CDR3 reads TGTGCCAGCAGCTTAGTACGACTAGCCTCCGGGGAGACCCAGTACTTC. Translation: CASSLVRLASGETQYF. The rearrangement joins TRBV7-2 to TRBJ2-5; 7 bases agree with TRBD2. CDR1 and CDR2 (germline): SGHTA, FQGNSA. This CDR3 has 16 residues. V trimming: 1 base; J trimming: 5 bases; junction bases outside the gene matches: 10.

V is TRBV7-9 and J is TRBJ2-3; D might be TRBD1 (6 bases). CDR1 SEHNR and CDR2 FQNEAQ come from the germline V gene (reference sequence). The CDR3 is made up of 15 amino acids. Trimming removed 0 bases at V and 1 base at J, with 8 bases between. The CDR3 sequence: CASSLAQGRTDTQYF. The CDR3 DNA reads TGTGCCAGCAGCTTAGCACAGGGCCGCACAGATACGCAGTATTTT.

This chain connects TRBV6-1 to TRBJ2-1; 10 nucleotides match TRBD2. This CDR3 has 14 residues. Germline V gene sequence: CDR1 MNHNS, CDR2 SASEGT. V shed 4 bases and J 10 bases; nucleotides not matched to a gene: 7. CDR3 in amino acids: CASSASGSFGEQFF. CDR3 in DNA: TGTGCCAGCAGTGCTAGCGGGAGTTTCGGGGAGCAGTTCTTC.

This clonotype came up many times. V and J are TRBV7-6 and TRBJ2-5, with D possibly being TRBD1 (5 bases). The CDR3 spans 14 residues. Germline CDR1 is SGHVS and CDR2 is FNYEAQ. The ends were cut back, 4 bases at V and 2 bases at J, with 11 bases in the middle. This CDR3 reads CASSSTRQQETQYF. Here the CDR3 DNA reads TGTGCCAGCAGCTCCACCCGACAGCAAGAGACCCAGTACTTC.

V usage is TRBV6-5 and J usage is TRBJ2-3, with 9 bases that match TRBD2. Germline-derived CDR1 and CDR2 are MNHEY and SVGAGI. V dropped 5 bases and J dropped 6; count of bases not matched to a gene: 9. CDR3 size: 15 residues. CDR3 nucleotides: TGTGCCAGCAGTCAGATAGCGGGAGCGGCTGATACGCAGTATTTT. Its translation: CASSQIAGAADTQYF.